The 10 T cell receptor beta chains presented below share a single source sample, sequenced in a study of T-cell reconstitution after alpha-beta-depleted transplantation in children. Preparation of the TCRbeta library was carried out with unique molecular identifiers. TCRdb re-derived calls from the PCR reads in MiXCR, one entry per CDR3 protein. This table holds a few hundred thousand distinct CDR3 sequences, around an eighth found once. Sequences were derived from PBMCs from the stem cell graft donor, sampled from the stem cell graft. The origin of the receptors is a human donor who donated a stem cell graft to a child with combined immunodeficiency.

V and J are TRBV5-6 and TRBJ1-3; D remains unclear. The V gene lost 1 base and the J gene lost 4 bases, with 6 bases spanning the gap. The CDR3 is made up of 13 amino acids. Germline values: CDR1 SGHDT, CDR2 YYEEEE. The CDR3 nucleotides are TGTGCCAGCAGCTTGTTTGCGGGAAACACCATATATTTT. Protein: CASSLFAGNTIYF.

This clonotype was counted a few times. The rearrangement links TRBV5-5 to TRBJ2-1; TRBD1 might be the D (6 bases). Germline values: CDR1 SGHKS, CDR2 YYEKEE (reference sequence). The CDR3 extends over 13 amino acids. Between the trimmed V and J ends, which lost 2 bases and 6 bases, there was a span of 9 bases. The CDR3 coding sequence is TGTGCCAGCAGCTTTGGGACAATCAATGAGCAGTTCTTC. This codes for CASSFGTINEQFF.

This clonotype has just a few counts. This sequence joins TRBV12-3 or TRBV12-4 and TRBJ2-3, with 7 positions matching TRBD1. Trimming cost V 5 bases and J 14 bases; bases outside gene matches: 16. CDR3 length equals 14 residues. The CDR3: CASSPTGTAELRYF. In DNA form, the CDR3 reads TGTGCCAGCAGTCCGACCGGGACAGCTGAGTTGCGGTATTTT.

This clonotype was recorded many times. The CDR3 region has the DNA TGTGCCAGCAGCTTATACCTAGCCGCAGATACGCAGTATTTT. This gives the protein CASSLYLAADTQYF. The rearrangement joins TRBV13 to TRBJ2-3; D may be TRBD2 (5 bases). This CDR3 has 14 amino acids. V was trimmed by 2 bases and J by 4 bases, leaving 10 bases between them. Germline V gene sequence: CDR1 PRHDT, CDR2 FYEKMQ (reference sequence).

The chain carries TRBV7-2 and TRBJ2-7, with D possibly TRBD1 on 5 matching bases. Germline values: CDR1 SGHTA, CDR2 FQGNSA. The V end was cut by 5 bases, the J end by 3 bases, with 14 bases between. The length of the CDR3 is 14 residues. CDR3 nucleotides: TGTGCCAGCAGCACCGTACTACAGGACTACGAGCAGTACTTC. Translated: CASSTVLQDYEQYF.

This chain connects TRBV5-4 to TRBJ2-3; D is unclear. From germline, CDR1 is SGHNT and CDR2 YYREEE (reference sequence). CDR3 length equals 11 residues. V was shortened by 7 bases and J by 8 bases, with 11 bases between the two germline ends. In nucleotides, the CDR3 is TGTGCCAGCGCGACCGGAGTTACGCAGTATTTT. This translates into CASATGVTQYF.

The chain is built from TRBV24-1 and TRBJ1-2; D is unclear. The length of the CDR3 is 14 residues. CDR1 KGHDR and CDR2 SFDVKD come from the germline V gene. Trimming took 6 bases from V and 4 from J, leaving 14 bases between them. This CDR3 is CATSPTHHGYGYTF. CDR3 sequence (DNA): TGTGCCACCAGTCCGACTCATCACGGCTATGGCTACACCTTC.

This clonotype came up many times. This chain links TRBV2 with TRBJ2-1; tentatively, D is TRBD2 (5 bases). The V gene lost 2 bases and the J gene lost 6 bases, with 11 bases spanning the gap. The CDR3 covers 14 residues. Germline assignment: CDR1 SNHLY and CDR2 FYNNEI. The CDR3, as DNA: TGTGCCAGCAGTGAACGGGGATATGTCAATGAGCAGTTCTTC. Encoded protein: CASSERGYVNEQFF.

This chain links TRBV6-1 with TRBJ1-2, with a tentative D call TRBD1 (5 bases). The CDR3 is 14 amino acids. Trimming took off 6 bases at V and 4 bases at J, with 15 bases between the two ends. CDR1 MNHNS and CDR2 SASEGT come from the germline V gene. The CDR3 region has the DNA TGTGCCAGCAGCCCGGACACGAGATCCTATGGCTACACCTTC. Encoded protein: CASSPDTRSYGYTF.

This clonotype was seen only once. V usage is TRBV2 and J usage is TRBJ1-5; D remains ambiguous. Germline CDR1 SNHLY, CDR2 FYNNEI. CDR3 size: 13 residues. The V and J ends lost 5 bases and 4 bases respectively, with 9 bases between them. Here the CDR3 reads CASSIRANQPQHF. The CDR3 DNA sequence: TGTGCCAGCAGTATCCGGGCTAATCAGCCCCAGCATTTT.